The source of this T cell receptor beta chain is a study of blood T cell repertoires in COVID-19. Assay used: immunoSEQ multiplex PCR; TCRdb lists only in-frame clones, some missing. The table lists more than 150,000 clones, 75% to 85% of them singletons, with roughly an eighth in the top ten. After removal of 3 bases from V and 1 base from J, the junction contained 5 bases not matched to a gene. The CDR3 consists of 18 residues. Germline V gene sequence: CDR1 SNHLY, CDR2 FYNNEI. This clonotype originated in a woman older than 75 with COVID-19, enrolled during active disease. Sequencing used peripheral blood. The rearrangement links TRBV2 to TRBJ2-1, with 14 bases lining up with TRBD2. CDR3 in amino acids: CASSEGLAGAVSYNEQFF. CDR3 sequence (DNA): TGTGCCAGCAGTGAGGGACTAGCGGGGGCAGTTTCCTACAATGAGCAGTTCTTC.